Below are 10 T cell receptor beta chains sequenced from a single sample in a study of PD-1 blockade in classical Hodgkin lymphoma. Clones were read by immunoSEQ multiplex PCR, and TCRdb kept only the in-frame ones, dropping some. The profile shows nearly 35,000 clones, roughly 90% of them singletons. Documented time point: newly diagnosed, previously untreated cHL patient sample. With magnetic negative selection, CD4+ T cells were purified from PBMCs that had been thawed. Sample: CD4+ T cells from blood. The receptor source for this set is a human donor with classical Hodgkin lymphoma.

The chain links TRBV19 to TRBJ2-5, with no clear D. V shed 6 bases and J shed 5 bases, with 7 bases lying between them. The CDR3 spans 11 residues. Germline V lookup: CDR1 LNHDA, CDR2 SQIVND (reference sequence). The CDR3: CASSLGETQYF. The DNA of the CDR3 is TGTGCCAGTAGCCTCGGGGAGACCCAGTACTTC.

The genes are TRBV11-2 and TRBJ1-4; 9 positions match TRBD1. CDR1 SGHAT and CDR2 FQNNGV come from the germline V gene. The CDR3 covers 16 residues. V gave up 5 bases and J gave up 4 bases; unmatched junction bases: 8. The CDR3 is CASSPGTGISNEKLFF. The CDR3 nucleotides are TGTGCCAGCAGCCCTGGGACAGGGATCAGTAATGAAAAACTGTTTTTT. The full variable domain, completed using reference TRBV11-2 and TRBJ1-4, is EAGVAQSPRYKIIEKRQSVAFWCNPISGHATLYWYQQILGQGPKLLIQFQNNGVVDDSQLPKDRFSAERLKGVDSTLKIQPAKLEDSAVYLCASSPGTGISNEKLFFGSGTQLSVL.

The chain combines TRBV6-1 with TRBJ2-1; no clear D. V was clipped by 2 bases and J by 4 bases, with 9 bases between them. CDR3 length: 14 amino acids. The V gene's germline CDR1 is MNHNS and CDR2 SASEGT. Here the CDR3 reads CASSESGRYNEQFF. In DNA, the CDR3 is TGTGCCAGCAGTGAATCTGGCAGGTACAATGAGCAGTTCTTC.

This clone appeared once. V and J are TRBV11-3 and TRBJ1-4; D remains unclear. The CDR3 has 11 residues. CDR1 SGHNT and CDR2 YENEEA come from the germline V gene. V was shortened by 4 bases and J by 9 bases, with 6 bases between the two germline ends. CDR3 sequence: CASSWIQKLFF. The CDR3 nucleotides read TGTGCCAGCAGCTGGATACAAAAACTGTTTTTT.

J is TRBJ2-4 and V is TRBV19, with D possibly being TRBD1 (5 bases). This CDR3 has 19 amino acids. CDR1 and CDR2 (germline): LNHDA, SQIVND (reference sequence). Trimming shortened V by 3 bases and J by 1 base, and 22 bases separated the two germline ends. The CDR3 reads CASSIRPGQGMMAKNIQYF. The CDR3 nucleotides are TGTGCCAGTAGTATCCGGCCAGGGCAGGGTATGATGGCCAAAAACATTCAGTACTTC.

This clone was observed a single time. The genes are TRBV2 and TRBJ1-1; the D gene is possibly TRBD1 (6 bases). The germline V gene has CDR1 SNHLY and CDR2 FYNNEI. The CDR3 sequence is 12 residues long. The V end lost 5 bases, the J end lost 6 bases, and 10 bases lay between the germline ends. The CDR3 loop reads CASSRQVPEAFF. The CDR3 DNA is TGTGCCAGCAGTAGACAGGTCCCTGAAGCTTTCTTT.

This chain joins TRBV5-4 and TRBJ2-1; TRBD1 matches at 9 bases. The CDR3 is made up of 15 amino acids. Trimming at V came to 3 bases and at J to 2 bases, leaving 3 bases not matched to a gene. Per germline, CDR1 SGHNT and CDR2 YYREEE (reference sequence). The CDR3 DNA sequence: TGTGCCAGCAGCTCCCGGGACAGGGCCTACAATGAGCAGTTCTTC. Translating gives CASSSRDRAYNEQFF. Using reference TRBV5-4 and TRBJ2-1 for the parts outside the CDR3, the full variable domain is ETGVTQSPTHLIKTRGQQVTLRCSSQSGHNTVSWYQQALGQGPQFIFQYYREEENGRGNFPPRFSGLQFPNYSSELNVNALELDDSALYLCASSSRDRAYNEQFFGPGTRLTVL.

The chain joins TRBV29-1 to TRBJ2-5; 7 bases match TRBD1. V trimming: 6 bases; J trimming: 4 bases; junction bases outside the gene matches: 5. Looked up from germline, CDR1 is SQVTM and CDR2 is ANQGSEA. This CDR3 contains 12 residues. The CDR3 reads CSVSQGSETQYF. The CDR3 DNA reads as TGCAGCGTCTCACAGGGGTCAGAGACCCAGTACTTC.

This chain connects TRBV2 to TRBJ2-1, with 8 positions matching TRBD2. The germline V gene encodes CDR1 SNHLY and CDR2 FYNNEI. Losses at the gene ends were 3 bases for V and 4 bases for J; bases not matched to a gene: 5. This CDR3 has 15 amino acids. CDR3: CASSEQREPYNEQFF. Here the CDR3 DNA reads TGTGCCAGCAGTGAGCAGCGGGAGCCTTACAATGAGCAGTTCTTC. Full variable domain (missing parts from reference TRBV2 and TRBJ2-1): EPEVTQTPSHQVTQMGQEVILRCVPISNHLYFYWYRQILGQKVEFLVSFYNNEISEKSEIFDDQFSVERPDGSNFTLKIRSTKLEDSAMYFCASSEQREPYNEQFFGPGTRLTVL.

The chain is built from TRBV5-1 and TRBJ2-3; D is perhaps TRBD2 (5 bases). In germline, CDR1 is SGHRS, CDR2 YFSETQ. This CDR3 comprises 13 residues. V shed 7 bases and J shed 2 bases, with 11 bases lying between them. CDR3: CASSPGNTDTQYF. The CDR3 coding sequence is TGCGCCAGCTCTCCGGGAAACACAGATACGCAGTATTTT.